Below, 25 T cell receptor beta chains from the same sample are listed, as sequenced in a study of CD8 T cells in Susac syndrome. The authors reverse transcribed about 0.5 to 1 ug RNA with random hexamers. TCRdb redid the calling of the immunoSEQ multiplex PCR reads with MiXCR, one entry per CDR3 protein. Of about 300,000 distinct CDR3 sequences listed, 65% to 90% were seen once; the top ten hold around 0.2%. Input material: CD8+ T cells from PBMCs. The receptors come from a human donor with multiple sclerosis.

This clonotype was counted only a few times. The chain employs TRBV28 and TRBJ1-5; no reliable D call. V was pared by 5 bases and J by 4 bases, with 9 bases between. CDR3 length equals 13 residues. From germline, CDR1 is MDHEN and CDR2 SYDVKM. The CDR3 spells CASSPRNNQPQHF. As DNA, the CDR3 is TGTGCCAGCAGTCCCCGGAATAATCAGCCCCAGCATTTT.

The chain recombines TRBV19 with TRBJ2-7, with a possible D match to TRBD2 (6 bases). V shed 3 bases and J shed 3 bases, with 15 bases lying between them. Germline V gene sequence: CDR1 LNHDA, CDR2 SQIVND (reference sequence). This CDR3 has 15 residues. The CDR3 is CASSMGPGVNYEQYF. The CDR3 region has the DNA TGTGCCAGTAGTATGGGGCCGGGGGTGAACTACGAGCAGTACTTC.

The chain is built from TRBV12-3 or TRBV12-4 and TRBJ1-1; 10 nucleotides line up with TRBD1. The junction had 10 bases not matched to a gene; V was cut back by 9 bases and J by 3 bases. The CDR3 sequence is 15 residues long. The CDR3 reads CASCESGQGYTEAFF. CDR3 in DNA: TGTGCCAGTTGCGAATCGGGACAGGGGTACACTGAAGCTTTCTTT.

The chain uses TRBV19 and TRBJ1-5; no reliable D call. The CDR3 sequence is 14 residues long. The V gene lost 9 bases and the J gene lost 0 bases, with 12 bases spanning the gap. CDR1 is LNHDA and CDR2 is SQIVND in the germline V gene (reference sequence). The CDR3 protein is CASMILDSNQPQHF. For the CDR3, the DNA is TGTGCCAGCATGATTCTGGATAGCAATCAGCCCCAGCATTTT. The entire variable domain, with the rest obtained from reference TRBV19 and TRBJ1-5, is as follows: DGGITQSPKYLFRKEGQNVTLSCEQNLNHDAMYWYRQDPGQGLRLIYYSQIVNDFQKGDIAEGYSVSREKKESFPLTVTSAQKNPTAFYLCASMILDSNQPQHFGDGTRLSIL.

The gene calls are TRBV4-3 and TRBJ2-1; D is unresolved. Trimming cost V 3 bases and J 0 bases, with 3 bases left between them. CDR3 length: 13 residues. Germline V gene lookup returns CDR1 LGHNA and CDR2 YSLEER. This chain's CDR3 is CASSQVSYNEQFF. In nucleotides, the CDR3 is TGCGCCAGCAGCCAGGTCTCCTACAATGAGCAGTTCTTC.

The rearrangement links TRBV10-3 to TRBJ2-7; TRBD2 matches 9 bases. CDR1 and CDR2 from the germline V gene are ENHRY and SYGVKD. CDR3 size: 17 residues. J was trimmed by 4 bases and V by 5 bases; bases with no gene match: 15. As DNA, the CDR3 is TGTGCCATCAGTCCTGTATCTAGCGGGGACGGCGGTTACGAGCAGTACTTC. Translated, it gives CAISPVSSGDGGYEQYF.

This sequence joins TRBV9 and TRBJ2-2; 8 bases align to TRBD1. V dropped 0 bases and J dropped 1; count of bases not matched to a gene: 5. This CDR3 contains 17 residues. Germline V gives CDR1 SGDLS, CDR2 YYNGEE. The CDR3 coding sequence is TGTGCCAGCAGCGTAGAGACGGGGACAGGGAACACCGGGGAGCTGTTTTTT. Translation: CASSVETGTGNTGELFF. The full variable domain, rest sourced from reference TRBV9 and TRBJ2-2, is DSGVTQTPKHLITATGQRVTLRCSPRSGDLSVYWYQQSLDQGLQFLIQYYNGEERAKGNILERFSAQQFPDLHSELNLSSLELGDSALYFCASSVETGTGNTGELFFGEGSRLTVL.

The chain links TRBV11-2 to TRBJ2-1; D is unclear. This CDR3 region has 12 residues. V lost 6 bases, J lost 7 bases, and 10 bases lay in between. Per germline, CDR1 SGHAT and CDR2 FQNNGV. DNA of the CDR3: TGTGCCAGCAGTTCCCTGAGGAATGAGCAGTTCTTC. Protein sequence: CASSSLRNEQFF.

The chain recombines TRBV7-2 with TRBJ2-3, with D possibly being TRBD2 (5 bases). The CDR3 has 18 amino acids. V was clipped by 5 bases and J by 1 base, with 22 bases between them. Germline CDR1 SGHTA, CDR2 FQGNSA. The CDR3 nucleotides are TGTGCCAGCAGCGCCGATCTAGCCAAAAGTGATCGCACAGATACGCAGTATTTT. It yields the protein CASSADLAKSDRTDTQYF.

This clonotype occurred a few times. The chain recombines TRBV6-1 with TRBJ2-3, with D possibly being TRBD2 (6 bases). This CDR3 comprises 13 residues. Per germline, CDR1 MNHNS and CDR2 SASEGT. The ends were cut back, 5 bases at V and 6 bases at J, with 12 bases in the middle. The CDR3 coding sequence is TGTGCCAGCAGTTCCGTGGGGAGGGATACGCAGTATTTT. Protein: CASSSVGRDTQYF.

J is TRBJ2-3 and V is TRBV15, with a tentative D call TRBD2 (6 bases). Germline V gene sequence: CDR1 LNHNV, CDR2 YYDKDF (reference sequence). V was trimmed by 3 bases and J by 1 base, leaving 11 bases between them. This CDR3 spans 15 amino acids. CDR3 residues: CATSSRASGTDTQYF. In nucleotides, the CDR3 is TGTGCCACCAGCAGTCGGGCTAGCGGCACAGATACGCAGTATTTT.

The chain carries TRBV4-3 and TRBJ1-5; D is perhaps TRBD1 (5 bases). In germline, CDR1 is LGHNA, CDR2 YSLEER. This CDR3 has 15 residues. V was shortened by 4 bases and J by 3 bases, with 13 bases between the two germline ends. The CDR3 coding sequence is TGCGCCAGCAGCCGTATCCAGGGACCCAATCAGCCCCAGCATTTT. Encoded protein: CASSRIQGPNQPQHF.

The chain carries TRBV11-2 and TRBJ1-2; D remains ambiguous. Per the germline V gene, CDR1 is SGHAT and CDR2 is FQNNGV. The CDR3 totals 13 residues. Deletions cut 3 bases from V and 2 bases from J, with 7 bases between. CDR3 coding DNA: TGTGCCAGCAGCTTGGTAGGGAACTATGGCTACACCTTC. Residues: CASSLVGNYGYTF.

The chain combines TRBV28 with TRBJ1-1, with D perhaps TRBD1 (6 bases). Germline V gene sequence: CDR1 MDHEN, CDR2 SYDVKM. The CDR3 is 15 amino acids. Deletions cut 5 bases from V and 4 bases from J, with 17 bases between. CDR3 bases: TGTGCCAGCAGTCCCGCCCGGGACATCAGCACTGAAGCTTTCTTT. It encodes CASSPARDISTEAFF.

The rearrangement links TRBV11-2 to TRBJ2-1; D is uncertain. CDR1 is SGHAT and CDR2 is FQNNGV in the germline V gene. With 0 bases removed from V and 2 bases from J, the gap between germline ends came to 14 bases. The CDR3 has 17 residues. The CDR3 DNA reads TGTGCCAGCAGCTTAGAAGGGCGGCCACCGCCCTACAATGAGCAGTTCTTC. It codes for CASSLEGRPPPYNEQFF. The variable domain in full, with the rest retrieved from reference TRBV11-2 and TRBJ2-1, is EAGVAQSPRYKIIEKRQSVAFWCNPISGHATLYWYQQILGQGPKLLIQFQNNGVVDDSQLPKDRFSAERLKGVDSTLKIQPAKLEDSAVYLCASSLEGRPPPYNEQFFGPGTRLTVL.

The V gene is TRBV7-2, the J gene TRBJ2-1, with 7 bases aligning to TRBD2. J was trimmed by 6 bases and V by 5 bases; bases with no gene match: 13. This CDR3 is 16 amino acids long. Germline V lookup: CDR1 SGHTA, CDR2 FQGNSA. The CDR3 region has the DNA TGTGCCAGCAGCCCACTGCCCGCGGGAGTCGCCAATGAGCAGTTCTTC. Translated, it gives CASSPLPAGVANEQFF.

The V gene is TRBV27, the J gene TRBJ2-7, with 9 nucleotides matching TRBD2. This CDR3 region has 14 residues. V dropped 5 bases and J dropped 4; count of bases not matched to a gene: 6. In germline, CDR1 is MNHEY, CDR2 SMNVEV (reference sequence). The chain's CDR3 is CASSRGLAIYEQYF. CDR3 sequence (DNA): TGTGCCAGCAGTCGTGGACTAGCGATTTACGAGCAGTACTTC.

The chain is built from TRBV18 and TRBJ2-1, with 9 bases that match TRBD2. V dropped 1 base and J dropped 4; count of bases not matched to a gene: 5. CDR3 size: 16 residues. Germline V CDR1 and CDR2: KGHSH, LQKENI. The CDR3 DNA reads TGTGCCAGCTCACCACTAGCGGGAGACGTTTACAATGAGCAGTTCTTC. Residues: CASSPLAGDVYNEQFF.

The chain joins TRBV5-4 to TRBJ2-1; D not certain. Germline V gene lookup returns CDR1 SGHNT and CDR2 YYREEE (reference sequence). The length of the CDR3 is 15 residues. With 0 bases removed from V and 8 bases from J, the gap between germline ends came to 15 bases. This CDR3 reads CASSLGSPSNDEQFF. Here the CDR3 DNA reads TGTGCCAGCAGCTTGGGGTCTCCCTCTAACGATGAGCAGTTCTTC.

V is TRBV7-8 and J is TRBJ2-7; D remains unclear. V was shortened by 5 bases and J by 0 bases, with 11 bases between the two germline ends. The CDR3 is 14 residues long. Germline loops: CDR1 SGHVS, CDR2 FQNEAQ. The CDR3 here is CASSPLGYSYEQYF. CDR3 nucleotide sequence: TGTGCCAGCAGCCCCCTGGGGTACTCCTACGAGCAGTACTTC.

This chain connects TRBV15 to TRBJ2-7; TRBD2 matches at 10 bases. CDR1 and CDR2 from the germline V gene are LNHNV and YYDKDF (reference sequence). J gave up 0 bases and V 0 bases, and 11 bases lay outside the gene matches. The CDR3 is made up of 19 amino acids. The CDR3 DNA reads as TGTGCCACCAGCAGAGATTTCGGAGCGGGAGGGGGGTACTCCTACGAGCAGTACTTC. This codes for CATSRDFGAGGGYSYEQYF. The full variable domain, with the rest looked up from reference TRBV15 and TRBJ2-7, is DAMVIQNPRYQVTQFGKPVTLSCSQTLNHNVMYWYQQKSSQAPKLLFHYYDKDFNNEADTPDNFQSRRPNTSFCFLDIRSPGLGDTAMYLCATSRDFGAGGGYSYEQYFGPGTRLTVT.

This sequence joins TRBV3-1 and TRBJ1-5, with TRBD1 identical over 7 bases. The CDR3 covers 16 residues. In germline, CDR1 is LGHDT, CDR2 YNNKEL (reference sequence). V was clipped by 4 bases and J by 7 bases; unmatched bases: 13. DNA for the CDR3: TGTGCCAGCAGCCCCGGAGGACAGGTGATTGGGCAGCCCCAGCATTTT. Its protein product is CASSPGGQVIGQPQHF.

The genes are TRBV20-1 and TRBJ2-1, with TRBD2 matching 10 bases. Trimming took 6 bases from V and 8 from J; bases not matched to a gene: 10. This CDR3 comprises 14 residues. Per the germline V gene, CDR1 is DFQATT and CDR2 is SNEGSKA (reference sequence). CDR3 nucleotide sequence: TGCAGTGCGCCACCTAGCGGGAGCGGGCATGAGCAGTTCTTC. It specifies CSAPPSGSGHEQFF.

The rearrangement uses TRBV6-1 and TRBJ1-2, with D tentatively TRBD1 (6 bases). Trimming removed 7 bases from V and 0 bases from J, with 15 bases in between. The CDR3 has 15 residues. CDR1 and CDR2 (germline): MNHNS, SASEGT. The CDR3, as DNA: TGTGCCAGCAATCAGGACAGCGGAGCTAACTATGGCTACACCTTC. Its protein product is CASNQDSGANYGYTF.

CDR3 sequence (DNA): TGTGCCACCAGTCTTGCTGGGGGGCCCGGTGAGCAGTTCTTC. It specifies CATSLAGGPGEQFF. V usage is TRBV24-1 and J usage is TRBJ2-1; perhaps D is TRBD1 or TRBD2 (6 bases each). The length of the CDR3 is 14 residues. Per the germline V gene, CDR1 is KGHDR and CDR2 is SFDVKD. Trimming removed 6 bases from V and 9 bases from J, with 17 bases in between.